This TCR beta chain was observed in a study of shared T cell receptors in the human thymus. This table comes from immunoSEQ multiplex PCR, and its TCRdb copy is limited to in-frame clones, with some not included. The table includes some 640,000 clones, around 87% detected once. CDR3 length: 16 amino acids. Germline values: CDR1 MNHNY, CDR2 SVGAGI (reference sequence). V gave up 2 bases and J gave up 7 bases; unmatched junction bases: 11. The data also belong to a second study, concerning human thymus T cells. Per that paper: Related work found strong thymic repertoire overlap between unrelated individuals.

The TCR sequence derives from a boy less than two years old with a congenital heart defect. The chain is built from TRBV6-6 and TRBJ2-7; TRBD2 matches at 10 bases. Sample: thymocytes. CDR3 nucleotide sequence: TGTGCCAGCAGTTACGCCGATGCTAGCGGGAGTCGGGAGCAGTACTTC. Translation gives CASSYADASGSREQYF.